This entry lists 12 T cell receptor beta chains sequenced from one sample in a study of post-analysis software for immune sequencing data. Regarding the study as a whole: When patients were compared with controls, a handful of TRBV segments were more frequent, TRBV5-6, TRBV5-1 and TRBV20-1 among them.

Researchers reported that TCR beta cDNA libraries carried unique molecular identifiers. TCRdb redid the calling of the PCR reads with MiXCR, one entry per CDR3 protein. Here the sample spans some 370,000 distinct CDR3 sequences, around 37% being singletons. Which antigens these TCRs recognize remains unknown. Sequences were obtained from blood. The receptors were sampled from a girl aged 5 to 17 with multiple sclerosis.

This clonotype showed up just a few times. V gene TRBV5-1 combines with J gene TRBJ2-2; possibly TRBD2 for D (7 bases). The CDR3 covers 15 residues. The V end was cut by 4 bases, the J end by 3 bases, with 13 bases between. Germline V gene data show CDR1 as SGHRS and CDR2 as YFSETQ. The CDR3 region has the DNA TGCGCCAGCAGCAGGGGGGGCCGTGACACCGGGGAGCTGTTTTTT. Translated, it gives CASSRGGRDTGELFF.

The rearrangement joins TRBV10-3 to TRBJ2-7; no firm D call. The CDR3 extends over 12 amino acids. Germline-derived CDR1 and CDR2 are ENHRY and SYGVKD. The V and J ends lost 0 bases and 3 bases respectively, with 3 bases between them. The CDR3 DNA reads TGTGCCATCAGTGAGTCTCACTACGAGCAGTACTTC. Encoded protein: CAISESHYEQYF.

This clonotype was observed a handful of times. The V gene is TRBV27, the J gene TRBJ2-1; D is unclear. The CDR3 is 15 residues long. V dropped 3 bases and J dropped 8 bases, with 17 bases sitting between them. CDR1 and CDR2 from the germline V gene are MNHEY and SMNVEV (reference sequence). CDR3 amino acids: CASSFSSLGKDEQFF. The CDR3 DNA follows: TGTGCCAGCAGTTTCTCTAGTTTGGGTAAGGATGAGCAGTTCTTC.

The chain links TRBV25-1 to TRBJ1-6, with D perhaps TRBD1 (5 bases). The CDR3 length is 14 residues. The V gene's germline CDR1 is MGHDK and CDR2 SYGVNS. V lost 5 bases and J 10 bases, leaving 15 bases between the germline ends. DNA of the CDR3: TGTGCCAGCAGTAGAGAGGCAGGGCTGTCACCCCTCCACTTT. It specifies CASSREAGLSPLHF.

This clonotype was counted many times. This chain links TRBV7-9 with TRBJ2-7; 9 bases line up with TRBD1. CDR1 and CDR2 from the germline V gene are SEHNR and FQNEAQ (reference sequence). The V and J ends lost 5 bases and 2 bases, in that order; junction bases with no gene match: 4. There are 14 residues in the CDR3. The CDR3 region is CASSGGQGTYEQYF. The CDR3 nucleotides read TGTGCCAGCAGCGGTGGACAGGGGACCTACGAGCAGTACTTC.

This chain links TRBV29-1 with TRBJ1-2, with D possibly being TRBD1 (5 bases). The germline CDR1 and CDR2 sequences are SQVTM and ANQGSEA. CDR3 length equals 13 residues. Between the trimmed V and J ends, which lost 4 bases and 2 bases, there was a span of 11 bases. The CDR3, as DNA: TGCAGCGTTGTAGAGGGGAAGAACTATGGCTACACCTTC. Translation gives CSVVEGKNYGYTF. Variable domain in full (rest from reference TRBV29-1 and TRBJ1-2): SAVISQKPSRDICQRGTSLTIQCQVDSQVTMMFWYRQQPGQSLTLIATANQGSEATYESGFVIDKFPISRPNLTFSTLTVSNMSPEDSSIYLCSVVEGKNYGYTFGSGTRLTVV.

CDR3 amino acids: CSASLGELNTEAFF. The CDR3 DNA is TGCAGTGCTAGTCTAGGGGAGTTGAACACTGAAGCTTTCTTT. The genes are TRBV20-1 and TRBJ1-1; TRBD1 is a possible D gene (5 bases). V shed 3 bases and J shed 0 bases, with 11 bases lying between them. Per the germline V gene, CDR1 is DFQATT and CDR2 is SNEGSKA (reference sequence). The CDR3 sequence is 14 residues long.

This clonotype turned up a few times. V is TRBV7-2 and J is TRBJ2-7, with 9 positions matching TRBD1. V gave up 5 bases and J gave up 3 bases; unmatched junction bases: 8. CDR3 length: 15 residues. CDR1 and CDR2 from the germline V gene are SGHTA and FQGNSA. The CDR3 DNA reads as TGTGCCAGCAGCCCCCCCCAGGGACAGGGCTACGAGCAGTACTTC. As protein: CASSPPQGQGYEQYF. Looking up the rest from reference TRBV7-2 and TRBJ2-7 gives the full variable domain: GAGVSQSPSNKVTEKGKDVELRCDPISGHTALYWYRQSLGQGLEFLIYFQGNSAPDKSGLPSDRFSAERTGGSVSTLTIQRTQQEDSAVYLCASSPPQGQGYEQYFGPGTRLTVT.

This clonotype was detected only a few times. The V and J genes are TRBV7-2 and TRBJ2-5; D possibly corresponds to TRBD2 (6 bases). Germline V gives CDR1 SGHTA, CDR2 FQGNSA. With 2 bases removed from V and 1 base from J, the gap between germline ends came to 14 bases. The CDR3 has 16 amino acids. The CDR3 DNA follows: TGTGCCAGCAGCTTATTGGGAGCGGGCCTCCAAGAGACCCAGTACTTC. It specifies CASSLLGAGLQETQYF.

This clonotype has ten or more counts. The chain joins TRBV11-2 to TRBJ1-6; the D gene is possibly TRBD1 (6 bases). The CDR3 totals 15 residues. CDR1 and CDR2 (germline): SGHAT, FQNNGV. The ends were cut back, 6 bases at V and 5 bases at J, with 14 bases in the middle. DNA of the CDR3: TGTGCCAGCAGGCAATGGACAGTTCATAATTCACCCCTCCACTTT. This gives the protein CASRQWTVHNSPLHF. The full variable domain, rest sourced from reference TRBV11-2 and TRBJ1-6, is EAGVAQSPRYKIIEKRQSVAFWCNPISGHATLYWYQQILGQGPKLLIQFQNNGVVDDSQLPKDRFSAERLKGVDSTLKIQPAKLEDSAVYLCASRQWTVHNSPLHFGNGTRLTVT.

The V gene is TRBV21-1, the J gene TRBJ1-5; TRBD1, as called in the table, went unchecked against the DNA. TRBV21-1 is assigned pseudogene status. The CDR3 is 14 residues long. The CDR3 DNA sequence: TGTGCCAGCAGCAATGGAGGGGGACATCAGCCCCAGCATTTT. Translating it yields CASSNGGGHQPQHF.

The chain employs TRBV12-3 or TRBV12-4 and TRBJ2-1, with 9 bases matching TRBD1. CDR3 length: 16 amino acids. Trimming cost V 5 bases and J 2 bases; bases outside gene matches: 7. CDR3 sequence reads: CASSTGQGITYNEQFF. In DNA form, the CDR3 reads TGTGCCAGCAGTACCGGACAGGGGATTACCTACAATGAGCAGTTCTTC.